Following are 2 T cell receptor beta chains from one sample sequenced in a study of cytotoxic CD8 clonotypes in ibrutinib-treated CLL. The assay was immunoSEQ multiplex PCR, and TCRdb's table has in-frame clones only and misses some. This sample yields around 200,000 clones, of which roughly 65% are seen a single time; roughly 6.4% belongs to the top ten. The source material was PBMCs, sampled after 12 months of ibrutinib treatment. The receptor set was obtained from a human donor with chronic lymphocytic leukemia.

V is TRBV21-1 and J is TRBJ1-1; the table's D call of TRBD1 was not tested on the DNA. TRBV21-1 is annotated as a pseudogene. This CDR3 has 14 residues. The CDR3 DNA sequence: TGTGCCGCGACCCGACAGGAGAAGAACACTGAAGCTTTCTTT. Translated, it gives CAATRQEKNTEAFF.

This chain connects TRBV5-1 to TRBJ1-1; perhaps TRBD1 as D (6 bases). The CDR3 covers 14 residues. With 2 bases removed from V and 1 base from J, the gap between germline ends came to 9 bases. Germline V gene sequence: CDR1 SGHRS, CDR2 YFSETQ. CDR3 in amino acids: CASSFLQGNTEAFF. The CDR3 bases are TGCGCCAGCAGCTTTCTACAGGGGAACACTGAAGCTTTCTTT.